What follows is one T cell receptor beta chain and its context. Unique molecular identifiers were used in preparing the TCRbeta library. TCRdb used MiXCR to reprocess the PCR reads, holding one entry per CDR3 protein. This sample has approximately 350,000 distinct CDR3 sequences; about 9.4% occur once, and the top ten carry under 3%. This sample stems from a study of T-cell reconstitution after alpha-beta-depleted transplantation in children. V was shortened by 4 bases and J by 5 bases, with 14 bases between the two germline ends. CDR3 length: 14 amino acids. The chain is built from TRBV12-3 or TRBV12-4 and TRBJ2-5; either TRBD1 or TRBD2 may fit D (5 bases each). This clonotype originated in a human donor who donated a stem cell graft to a child with acute lymphoblastic leukemia. The sample was PBMCs from the stem cell graft donor, taken from the stem cell graft. CDR3 in amino acids: CASSYRRTGETQYF. In nucleotides, the CDR3 is TGTGCCAGCAGTTACAGGAGAACGGGGGAGACCCAGTACTTC.